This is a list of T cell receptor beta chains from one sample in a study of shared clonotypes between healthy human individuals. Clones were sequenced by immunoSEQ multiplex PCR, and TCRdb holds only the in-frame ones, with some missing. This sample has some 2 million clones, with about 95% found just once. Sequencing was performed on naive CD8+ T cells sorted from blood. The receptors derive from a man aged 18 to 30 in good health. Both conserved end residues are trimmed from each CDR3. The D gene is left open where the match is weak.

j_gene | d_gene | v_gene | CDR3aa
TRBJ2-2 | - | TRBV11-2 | ASSLVGGDTGELF
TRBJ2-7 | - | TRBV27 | ASSTGISYEQY
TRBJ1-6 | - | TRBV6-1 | ASSEEGDYNSPLH
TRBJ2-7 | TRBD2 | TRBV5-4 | ASSFGTSGSYEQY
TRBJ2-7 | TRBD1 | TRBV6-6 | ASGDWTGELHEQY
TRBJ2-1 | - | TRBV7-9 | ASSLDPLSAYNEQF
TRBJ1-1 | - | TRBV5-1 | ASSLSGTEAF
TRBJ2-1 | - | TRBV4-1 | ASSQVRGGEQF
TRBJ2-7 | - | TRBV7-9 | ASSPQGGISYEQY
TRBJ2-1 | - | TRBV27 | ASRPGFSYNEQF
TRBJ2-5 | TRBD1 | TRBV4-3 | ASSRDRGLTQETQY
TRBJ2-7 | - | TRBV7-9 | ASSPSGINEQY
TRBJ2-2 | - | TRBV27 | ASTGLPLGELF
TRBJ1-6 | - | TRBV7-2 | ASSLALGAGSPLH
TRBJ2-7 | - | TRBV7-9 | ASSRPRWGSEQY
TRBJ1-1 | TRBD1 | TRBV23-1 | ASSQGTECEAF
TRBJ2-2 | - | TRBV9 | ASSSRTESPSNTGELF
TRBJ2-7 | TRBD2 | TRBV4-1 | ASSQSVLTSGASYEQY
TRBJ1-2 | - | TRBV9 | ASSVDSGGGYT
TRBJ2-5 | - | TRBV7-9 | ASSLSTSWVTQY
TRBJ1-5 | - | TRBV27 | ASSLRRDQPQH
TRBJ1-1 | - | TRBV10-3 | AQRFEAF
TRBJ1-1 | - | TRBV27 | ASSLLAALNTEAF
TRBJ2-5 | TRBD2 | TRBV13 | ASSLEGLAGAETQY
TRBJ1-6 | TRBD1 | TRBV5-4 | ASSPGQSNNSPLH
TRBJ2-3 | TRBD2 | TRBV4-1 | ASSQGTSGGPSTDTQY
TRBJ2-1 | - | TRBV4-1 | ASSHALGRGSSYNEQF
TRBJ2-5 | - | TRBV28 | ASSWGRVNEETQY
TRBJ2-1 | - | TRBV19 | ASSIEALSYNEQF
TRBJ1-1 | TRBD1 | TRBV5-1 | ASSMKGQRPLDEAF
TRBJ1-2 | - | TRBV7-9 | ASSTLRGKIYGYT
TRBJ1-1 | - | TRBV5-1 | ASSLGAALNTEAF
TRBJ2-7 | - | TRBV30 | AWSVQTSPVYEQY
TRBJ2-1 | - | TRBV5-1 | ASSLGGNEQF
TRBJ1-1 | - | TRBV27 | ASSFPGSTEAF
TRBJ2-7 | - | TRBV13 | ASMGGESYEQY
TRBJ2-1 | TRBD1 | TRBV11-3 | ASSPAGDRDNEQF
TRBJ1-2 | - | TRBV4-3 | ASSQVTDLYGYT
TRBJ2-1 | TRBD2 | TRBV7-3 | ASSLSGGPYNEQF
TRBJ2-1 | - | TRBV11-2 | ASSLVDNEQF
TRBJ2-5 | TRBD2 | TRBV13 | ASSLGGTSGMQETQY
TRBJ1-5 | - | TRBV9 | ASSVGGYGGNQPQH
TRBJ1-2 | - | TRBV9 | ASSGGGETVGYT
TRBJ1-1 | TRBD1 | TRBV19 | ASSAFGTAEAF
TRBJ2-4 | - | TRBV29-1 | SVEEEAKNIQY
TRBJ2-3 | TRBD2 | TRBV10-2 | ASSGGNTDTQY
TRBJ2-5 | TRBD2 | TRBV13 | ASSLAGGQETQY
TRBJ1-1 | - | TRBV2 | ARQGNTEAF
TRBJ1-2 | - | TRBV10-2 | ASSELPGRIYGYT
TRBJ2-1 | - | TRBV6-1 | ASSARTHPSIEQF
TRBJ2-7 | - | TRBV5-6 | ASSLSPSSYEQY
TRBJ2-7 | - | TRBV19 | ASRLGPEQY
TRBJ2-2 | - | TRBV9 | ASSVVDAGELF
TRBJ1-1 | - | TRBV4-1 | ASSFRTGNTEAF
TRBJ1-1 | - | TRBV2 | ASSEALILEAF
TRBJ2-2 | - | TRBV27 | ASSLDGGGTGELF
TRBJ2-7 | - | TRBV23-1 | ASSLSVSTSLEQY
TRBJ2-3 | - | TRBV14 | ASSPRPTDTQY
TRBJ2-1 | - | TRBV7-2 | ASSLDRYNEQF